This entry lists 17 T cell receptor beta chains sequenced from one sample in a study of T cells after yellow fever vaccination (dated by TCRdb to about 2019). The library was built by means of 5' RACE. Sequencing used an Illumina HiSeq 2500. Through fastp at Q25 and MiXCR, TCRdb rebuilt clones from the public reads, retaining in-frame beta chains. One record per CDR3 amino acid sequence lists the most common genes and DNA. The sample table lists 100,000 to 150,000 distinct CDR3 sequences, 6.5% to 8% of them with a count of one. Around 2.7% of the sample is taken by the ten largest. The treatment or condition label for this specimen denotes: live attenuated yellow fever vaccine strain. The sample consisted of CD4+ T cells sorted from PBMCs, taken roughly 10 days after the first yellow fever vaccination. These TCRs come from a young man who received the YFV17D yellow fever vaccine.

Many counts were recorded for this clonotype. The V and J genes are TRBV7-6 and TRBJ2-5; D is undetermined. The CDR3 covers 14 residues. V shed 0 bases and J shed 5 bases, with 10 bases lying between them. The germline V gene encodes CDR1 SGHVS and CDR2 FNYEAQ. CDR3 residues: CASSLAQKSETQYF. CDR3 nucleotides: TGTGCCAGCAGCTTAGCGCAGAAATCGGAGACCCAGTACTTC.

Ten or more counts support this clonotype. The chain employs TRBV5-6 and TRBJ2-1; D may be TRBD1 (5 bases). The CDR3 loop spans 15 amino acids. Germline loops: CDR1 SGHDT, CDR2 YYEEEE. Trimming took off 2 bases at V and 1 base at J, with 10 bases between the two ends. Here the CDR3 DNA reads TGTGCCAGCAGCTTCGGTAGGGGATCCTACAATGAGCAGTTCTTC. Translating gives CASSFGRGSYNEQFF.

The genes are TRBV28 and TRBJ2-6; TRBD1 aligns across 9 bases. Germline V gene lookup returns CDR1 MDHEN and CDR2 SYDVKM. CDR3 size: 17 residues. Trimming cost V 5 bases and J 0 bases; bases outside gene matches: 5. CDR3 amino acids: CASSPGQGPSGANVLTF. CDR3 nucleotides: TGTGCCAGCAGTCCGGGACAGGGCCCCTCTGGGGCCAACGTCCTGACTTTC.

This clonotype was picked up many times. The rearrangement uses TRBV25-1 and TRBJ2-3; D unresolved. CDR3 length equals 14 residues. Trimming pared 1 base from V and 2 bases from J, leaving 7 bases between. The germline V gene encodes CDR1 MGHDK and CDR2 SYGVNS. The CDR3 sequence: CASSEFAATDTQYF. DNA for the CDR3: TGTGCCAGCAGTGAATTCGCGGCCACAGATACGCAGTATTTT. The entire variable domain, with the rest obtained from reference TRBV25-1 and TRBJ2-3, is as follows: EADIYQTPRYLVIGTGKKITLECSQTMGHDKMYWYQQDPGMELHLIHYSYGVNSTEKGDLSSESTVSRIRTEHFPLTLESARPSHTSQYLCASSEFAATDTQYFGPGTRLTVL.

This clonotype was detected many times. The chain's CDR3 is CASSQGLAGATGELFF. The CDR3 bases are TGTGCCAGCAGCCAAGGTCTAGCGGGAGCAACCGGGGAGCTGTTTTTT. This chain links TRBV3-1 with TRBJ2-2, with TRBD2 matching 10 bases. CDR1 is LGHDT and CDR2 is YNNKEL in the germline V gene (reference sequence). The CDR3 contains 16 residues. Germline trimming cut 1 base from V and 5 bases from J; bases unmatched to any gene: 4.

This clonotype was found many times. The chain carries TRBV5-1 and TRBJ2-5; possibly TRBD2 for D (5 bases). Trimming removed 0 bases from V and 9 bases from J, with 18 bases in between. Germline CDR1 is SGHRS and CDR2 is YFSETQ. CDR3 length: 15 amino acids. The CDR3 spells CASSLEGWEFGAQYF. In nucleotides, the CDR3 is TGCGCCAGCAGCTTGGAAGGATGGGAGTTCGGGGCCCAGTACTTC.

V is TRBV7-3 and J is TRBJ1-2, with a weak D call TRBD1 (6 bases). The CDR3 spans 14 residues. Per the germline V gene, CDR1 is SGHTA and CDR2 is FQGTGA. Trimming stripped 5 bases from V and 5 bases from J, with 15 bases between. CDR3 residues: CASSPKGGPYGYTF. The CDR3 nucleotides read TGTGCCAGCAGCCCAAAGGGGGGGCCTTATGGCTACACCTTC.

This clonotype was picked up many times. The chain joins TRBV20-1 to TRBJ2-3, with TRBD2 matching 7 bases. The germline CDR1 and CDR2 sequences are DFQATT and SNEGSKA (reference sequence). The CDR3 loop spans 17 amino acids. The J segment lost 2 bases and the V segment lost 0 bases, leaving 11 bases of the junction unmatched. The CDR3 loop is CSARDPATSQLTDTQYF. CDR3 bases: TGCAGTGCTAGAGATCCCGCGACTAGCCAACTCACAGATACGCAGTATTTT.

This clonotype was seen at least ten times. V gene TRBV5-1 combines with J gene TRBJ2-1; D perhaps matches TRBD1 (5 bases). The germline V gene encodes CDR1 SGHRS and CDR2 YFSETQ. Trimming shortened V by 4 bases and J by 0 bases, and 11 bases separated the two germline ends. This CDR3 spans 15 amino acids. CDR3 amino acids: CASSPGGASYNEQFF. The CDR3 DNA reads TGCGCCAGCAGCCCCGGTGGGGCCTCCTACAATGAGCAGTTCTTC.

There are a few counts of this clonotype. The V call is TRBV5-1, the J call TRBJ2-7; 8 positions agree with TRBD2. The CDR3 extends over 17 amino acids. J lost 2 bases, V lost 0 bases, and 10 bases had no gene match. Germline CDR1 reads SGHRS; CDR2 reads YFSETQ. Written as DNA, the CDR3 is TGCGCCAGCAGCTTGGCCGCGGGAGGTGGCGGGACCTACGAGCAGTACTTC. It specifies CASSLAAGGGGTYEQYF.

This clonotype was found a few times. This sequence joins TRBV3-1 and TRBJ2-3; D is ambiguous. The V and J ends lost 3 bases and 1 base respectively, with 5 bases between them. The CDR3 spans 13 residues. Germline loops: CDR1 LGHDT, CDR2 YNNKEL (reference sequence). In nucleotides, the CDR3 is TGTGCCAGCAGCCAGTCCGGCACAGATACGCAGTATTTT. This gives the protein CASSQSGTDTQYF.

In its sample, this clonotype was seen many times. The V gene is TRBV6-2 or TRBV6-3, the J gene TRBJ1-5; possible D gene TRBD1, 6 bases. CDR3 length: 13 residues. V was cut by 5 bases and J by 3 bases, with 8 bases left in between. The germline CDR1 and CDR2 sequences are MNHEY and SVGEGT. The DNA of the CDR3 is TGTGCCAGCAGTCAGGGGTTCAATCAGCCCCAGCATTTT. Residues: CASSQGFNQPQHF.

In its sample, this clonotype was seen many times. The chain is built from TRBV5-1 and TRBJ2-3; 7 nucleotides align to TRBD2. Germline V CDR1 and CDR2: SGHRS, YFSETQ. The CDR3 has 14 residues. The trim removed 2 bases at V and 3 bases at J, leaving 3 bases unmatched. The CDR3 DNA sequence: TGCGCCAGCAGCTTTCGGGGAGGGACAGATACGCAGTATTTT. Protein: CASSFRGGTDTQYF. Combining the CDR3 with reference TRBV5-1 and TRBJ2-3 gives the whole variable domain KAGVTQTPRYLIKTRGQQVTLSCSPISGHRSVSWYQQTPGQGLQFLFEYFSETQRNKGNFPGRFSGRQFSNSRSEMNVSTLELGDSALYLCASSFRGGTDTQYFGPGTRLTVL.

This clonotype was detected ten times or more. J is TRBJ2-1 and V is TRBV5-4; no reliable D call. V lost 2 bases and J 1 base, leaving 10 bases between the germline ends. CDR3 length equals 15 residues. CDR1 is SGHNT and CDR2 is YYREEE in the germline V gene (reference sequence). CDR3 nucleotide sequence: TGTGCCAGCAGCTTCGATTGGGGATCCTACAATGAGCAGTTCTTC. This translates into CASSFDWGSYNEQFF.

This clonotype was recorded many times. The V gene is TRBV24-1, the J gene TRBJ2-5; 7 positions agree with TRBD1. The length of the CDR3 is 15 residues. Looked up from germline, CDR1 is KGHDR and CDR2 is SFDVKD. V lost 4 bases and J lost 1; bases outside the gene matches: 5. DNA of the CDR3: TGTGCCACCAGTGACACGACAGGGATCCAAGAGACCCAGTACTTC. Amino acids: CATSDTTGIQETQYF.

This clonotype was counted ten times or more. This sequence joins TRBV6-2 or TRBV6-3 and TRBJ1-1; D possibly corresponds to TRBD1 (5 bases). The CDR3 spans 14 residues. CDR1 is MNHEY and CDR2 is SVGEGT in the germline V gene. V lost 8 bases and J lost 0, with 13 bases in between. The CDR3 protein is CASFRASMNTEAFF. The CDR3, as DNA: TGTGCCAGCTTCAGGGCCTCCATGAACACTGAAGCTTTCTTT.

At least ten counts were recorded for this clonotype. This chain joins TRBV12-3 or TRBV12-4 and TRBJ1-2; TRBD1 matches 8 bases. CDR3 length equals 14 residues. The V and J ends lost 6 bases and 5 bases, in that order; junction bases with no gene match: 8. The CDR3 loop is CASRRGQVEYGYTF. CDR3 DNA sequence: TGTGCCAGCAGAAGGGGACAGGTCGAGTATGGCTACACCTTC.